The 16 T cell receptor beta chains below come from one sample, sequenced in a study of Ad26.COV2.S vaccination and SARS-CoV-2 variants (dated by TCRdb to about 2021). The treatment or condition label for this specimen denotes: around 19 received Ad26.COV2.S at low or high dose, single or two shots; about 5 received placebo; per-sample allocation not given. For vaccine and placebo recipients, repertoires were sequenced using samples collected on day 63 after the first injection. The library was obtained by the immunoSEQ multiplex PCR assay. TCRdb took this table from immuneACCESS and kept in-frame rearrangements with V and J called. Such tables lack part of the clones; where checked against another copy, unresolved V genes explain under half of the gap, and the rest is unexplained. Across this sample there are around 300,000 clones, with around nine tenths seen only once. The ten biggest clones cover about 10% of the sample.

The sample here was peripheral blood, taken in a trial of Ad26.COV2.S vaccine versus placebo. All receptors come from a person aged 18-65 years who received the Ad26.COV2.S COVID-19 vaccine or a placebo.

The rearrangement joins TRBV5-4 to TRBJ2-3; 7 nucleotides match TRBD1. The CDR3 contains 15 residues. Germline V gives CDR1 SGHNT, CDR2 YYREEE (reference sequence). V trimming: 3 bases; J trimming: 3 bases; junction bases outside the gene matches: 7. The DNA for the CDR3 is TGTGCCAGCAGCTCCCGACAGGGATGGACAGATACGCAGTATTTT. Its protein is CASSSRQGWTDTQYF.

CDR3 in DNA: TGTGCCAGCAGCTTGATGCGGGGAACTTATTACAATGAGCAGTTCTTC. Encoded protein: CASSLMRGTYYNEQFF. The rearrangement links TRBV5-8 to TRBJ2-1; the D gene is possibly TRBD2 (6 bases). The CDR3 contains 16 residues. Germline V gene lookup returns CDR1 SGHTS and CDR2 YDEGEE. V lost 1 base and J lost 4, with 15 bases in between.

The chain uses TRBV27 and TRBJ2-2; D may be TRBD1 or TRBD2 (6 bases each). The CDR3 is made up of 14 amino acids. V gave up 5 bases and J gave up 5 bases, with 12 bases separating them. CDR1 and CDR2 (germline): MNHEY, SMNVEV (reference sequence). The CDR3 loop is CASSRQGRTGELFF. The CDR3 DNA is TGTGCCAGCAGTCGGCAGGGGAGGACCGGGGAGCTGTTTTTT.

This chain links TRBV10-3 with TRBJ2-1; a possible D gene is TRBD2 (6 bases). V was cut by 9 bases and J by 9 bases, with 24 bases left in between. The CDR3 is made up of 15 amino acids. The germline CDR1 and CDR2 sequences are ENHRY and SYGVKD. The CDR3 DNA reads as TGTGCCATTCTCAACCGGGACTCGAGAACGAGTGAGCAGTTCTTC. Protein sequence: CAILNRDSRTSEQFF.

V is TRBV11-2 and J is TRBJ2-5, with 8 bases that match TRBD2. V dropped 2 bases and J dropped 1; count of bases not matched to a gene: 9. Germline V gene sequence: CDR1 SGHAT, CDR2 FQNNGV. The CDR3 has 17 amino acids. CDR3 sequence reads: CASSLRQPGGPQETQYF. CDR3 nucleotide sequence: TGTGCCAGCAGCTTACGTCAACCGGGAGGGCCCCAAGAGACCCAGTACTTC.

This sequence joins TRBV5-1 and TRBJ2-2; D is unclear. Germline V lookup: CDR1 SGHRS, CDR2 YFSETQ. V gave up 0 bases and J gave up 4 bases, with 13 bases separating them. The CDR3 runs to 16 residues. CDR3 residues: CASSLAPGRSTGELFF. The CDR3 DNA is TGCGCCAGCAGCTTGGCCCCTGGCCGTAGCACCGGGGAGCTGTTTTTT.

The rearrangement links TRBV11-2 to TRBJ2-7; tentatively, D is TRBD2 (7 bases). CDR3 length: 17 residues. The germline V gene has CDR1 SGHAT and CDR2 FQNNGV. The V and J ends lost 5 bases and 0 bases respectively, with 20 bases between them. The DNA for the CDR3 is TGTGCCAGCAGCCGTCAGGGACAAGCGGGGAGCTCCTACGAGCAGTACTTC. Translated: CASSRQGQAGSSYEQYF.

The CDR3 region is CASSFRAPQETQYF. CDR3 in DNA: TGTGCCAGCAGTTTCAGGGCACCCCAAGAGACCCAGTACTTC. This chain connects TRBV28 to TRBJ2-5, with a weak D call TRBD1 (5 bases). This CDR3 has 14 amino acids. The ends were cut back, 3 bases at V and 1 base at J, with 9 bases in the middle. Germline CDR1 MDHEN, CDR2 SYDVKM.

The CDR3 loop reads CASRTTDNSYNSPLHF. The CDR3 nucleotides are TGTGCCAGTCGAACGACTGATAACTCCTATAATTCACCCCTCCACTTT. V is TRBV19 and J is TRBJ1-6; D is uncertain. The CDR3 covers 16 residues. The V end was cut by 8 bases, the J end by 0 bases, with 14 bases between. Looked up from germline, CDR1 is LNHDA and CDR2 is SQIVND (reference sequence).

The rearrangement joins TRBV30 to TRBJ2-5, with 8 bases aligning to TRBD1. This CDR3 contains 12 residues. The V segment lost 5 bases and the J segment 4 bases; nucleotides outside the gene matches: 3. Per germline, CDR1 GTSNPN and CDR2 SVGIG (reference sequence). The CDR3 nucleotides read TGTGCCTGGGGACAGGGTGGAGAGACCCAGTACTTC. Translated: CAWGQGGETQYF. Together with reference TRBV30 and TRBJ2-5, the CDR3 gives the full variable domain: SQTIHQWPATLVQPVGSPLSLECTVEGTSNPNLYWYRQAAGRGLQLLFYSVGIGQISSEVPQNLSASRPQDRQFILSSKKLLLSDSGFYLCAWGQGGETQYFGPGTRLLVL.

In DNA form, the CDR3 reads TGTGCCAGCAGTGATTTAATCGCCCCAAGTCAGGGTCCTAACTATGGCTACACCTTC. Amino acid sequence: CASSDLIAPSQGPNYGYTF. The chain joins TRBV2 to TRBJ1-2; weak D call: TRBD1 (5 bases). Germline V gene data show CDR1 as SNHLY and CDR2 as FYNNEI. The V end was cut by 3 bases, the J end by 0 bases, with 23 bases between. The CDR3 covers 19 residues.

The chain links TRBV7-6 to TRBJ2-3; D is perhaps TRBD1 or TRBD2 (5 bases each). V lost 5 bases to trimming and J lost 0 bases, with 18 bases between them. Per the germline V gene, CDR1 is SGHVS and CDR2 is FNYEAQ. The CDR3 has 17 residues. CDR3 nucleotides: TGTGCCAGCAGCCTAACGCTCGGGGCCTCTAGCACAGATACGCAGTATTTT. It specifies CASSLTLGASSTDTQYF. The variable domain in full, with the rest retrieved from reference TRBV7-6 and TRBJ2-3, is GAGVSQSPRYKVTKRGQDVALRCDPISGHVSLYWYRQALGQGPEFLTYFNYEAQQDKSGLPNDRFSAERPEGSISTLTIQRTEQRDSAMYRCASSLTLGASSTDTQYFGPGTRLTVL.

This clone has just one count. The chain recombines TRBV28 with TRBJ1-4; 10 bases fit TRBD1. The V gene's germline CDR1 is MDHEN and CDR2 SYDVKM. The CDR3 totals 14 residues. Trimming cost V 3 bases and J 6 bases; bases outside gene matches: 1. The CDR3 is CASSLGQGYEKLFF. CDR3 nucleotides: TGTGCCAGCAGTTTGGGACAGGGGTATGAAAAACTGTTTTTT.

V is TRBV12-5 and J is TRBJ2-1, with D possibly being TRBD1 (6 bases). This CDR3 spans 21 amino acids. Germline V gives CDR1 LGHNT, CDR2 FRNRAP. V lost 2 bases and J 2 bases, leaving 28 bases between the germline ends. The CDR3 DNA reads TGTGCTAGTGGTTTGACGTACGAGACAGGCAAAATTGGTGTGACCTACAATGAGCAGTTCTTC. It yields the protein CASGLTYETGKIGVTYNEQFF.

The CDR3 sequence is CASRPGGGRGTDTQYF. The DNA of the CDR3 is TGTGCCAGCAGGCCTGGAGGCGGGAGGGGGACAGATACGCAGTATTTT. The chain links TRBV5-4 to TRBJ2-3, with 9 bases lining up with TRBD2. The CDR3 extends over 16 amino acids. Germline lookup yields CDR1 SGHNT and CDR2 YYREEE (reference sequence). Trimming at V came to 5 bases and at J to 3 bases, leaving 10 bases not matched to a gene.

As DNA, the CDR3 is TGTGCCAGCACCGCTGCCGGGGGTTCCTATAATTCACCCCTCCACTTT. It codes for CASTAAGGSYNSPLHF. The chain links TRBV28 to TRBJ1-6; D is possibly TRBD1 (5 bases). V dropped 7 bases and J dropped 1 base, with 14 bases sitting between them. This CDR3 has 16 residues. The V gene's germline CDR1 is MDHEN and CDR2 SYDVKM.